These 9 T cell receptor beta chains came from one sample sequenced in a study of neurological immune-mediated disorders. Via MiXCR, TCRdb re-called the 5' RACE reads, giving one row per CDR3 protein. The data hold 69,000 or so distinct CDR3 sequences, with around 4.8% observed a single time. Sequenced material: PBMCs. The source is a woman between 65 and 79 years old with multiple sclerosis.

The rearrangement links TRBV9 to TRBJ2-5, with 7 bases aligning to TRBD2. V shed 2 bases, J shed 1 base, and the junction held 20 bases outside the gene matches. Germline CDR1 reads SGDLS; CDR2 reads YYNGEE. The CDR3 contains 20 residues. In DNA form, the CDR3 reads TGTGCCAGCAGCGTGTTACGGACTAGGTCTCCTGTCCATCTCCAAGAGACCCAGTACTTC. Amino acids: CASSVLRTRSPVHLQETQYF.

This clonotype occurred many times. The chain links TRBV7-2 to TRBJ2-2; D might be TRBD1 (6 bases). The CDR3 sequence is 15 residues long. Germline V gene data show CDR1 as SGHTA and CDR2 as FQGNSA. V was clipped by 5 bases and J by 5 bases, with 15 bases between them. The CDR3: CASSEDSRVTGELFF. In DNA form, the CDR3 reads TGTGCCAGCAGCGAGGACAGCCGGGTTACCGGGGAGCTGTTTTTT.

This clonotype was picked up many times. V gene TRBV20-1 combines with J gene TRBJ2-1; D gene uncertain. The V gene's germline CDR1 is DFQATT and CDR2 SNEGSKA (reference sequence). The V end was cut by 3 bases, the J end by 5 bases, with 11 bases between. The CDR3 runs to 13 residues. CDR3 DNA sequence: TGCAGTGCTAGCGGCGGACCGGACAATGAGCAGTTCTTC. Its translation: CSASGGPDNEQFF.

This clonotype has more than one count but fewer than ten. V gene TRBV5-1 combines with J gene TRBJ1-4; TRBD1 matches at 7 bases. Germline assignment: CDR1 SGHRS and CDR2 YFSETQ. V lost 2 bases and J lost 2; bases outside the gene matches: 3. This CDR3 has 15 residues. The CDR3 is CASSFGRGTNEKLFF. CDR3 DNA: TGCGCCAGCAGCTTCGGCAGGGGGACTAATGAAAAACTGTTTTTT.

This clonotype turned up a few times. CDR3 region: CASSTGTGGEKLFF. CDR3 in DNA: TGTGCCAGCAGCACCGGGACAGGGGGCGAAAAACTGTTTTTT. J is TRBJ1-4 and V is TRBV14; 12 bases fit TRBD1. The trim removed 5 bases at V and 8 bases at J, leaving 3 bases unmatched. The CDR3 covers 14 residues. Germline V gene data show CDR1 as SGHDN and CDR2 as FVKESK.

This clonotype has at least ten counts. The CDR3 loop is CSARVSAQETQYF. The DNA for the CDR3 is TGCAGTGCTAGAGTTAGCGCCCAAGAGACCCAGTACTTC. The J gene is TRBJ2-5, the V gene TRBV20-1, with a tentative D call TRBD2 (5 bases). The V gene's germline CDR1 is DFQATT and CDR2 SNEGSKA (reference sequence). V dropped 1 base and J dropped 1 base, with 7 bases sitting between them. The length of the CDR3 is 13 residues.

This clonotype was counted many times. This sequence joins TRBV7-2 and TRBJ1-5; TRBD1 matches 10 bases. Looked up from germline, CDR1 is SGHTA and CDR2 is FQGNSA. With V trimmed by 6 bases and J by 5 bases, 4 bases remained unmatched. This CDR3 is 14 amino acids long. CDR3 DNA: TGTGCCAGCAGAAAGACAGGGGGCGATCAGCCCCAGCATTTT. Amino acid sequence: CASRKTGGDQPQHF.

The chain has TRBV20-1 and TRBJ2-3; D not resolved. The CDR3 runs to 15 residues. Looked up from germline, CDR1 is DFQATT and CDR2 is SNEGSKA (reference sequence). V dropped 5 bases and J dropped 3 bases, with 18 bases sitting between them. CDR3 amino acids: CSAFEAPRSTDTQYF. The CDR3 DNA follows: TGCAGTGCTTTCGAAGCGCCACGAAGTACAGATACGCAGTATTTT.

This clonotype was found many times. This rearrangement joins TRBV27 to TRBJ2-2; 8 bases align to TRBD1. Germline CDR1 and CDR2: MNHEY and SMNVEV (reference sequence). The ends lost 6 bases at V and 1 base at J; junction bases unmatched: 1. There are 14 residues in the CDR3. The CDR3 spells CASRGTGNTGELFF. In DNA, the CDR3 is TGTGCCAGCAGAGGGACAGGGAACACCGGGGAGCTGTTTTTT.